Listed here are 32 T cell receptor beta chains from one sample, sequenced in a study of identical twins (dated by TCRdb to 2015 to 2016). Library preparation employed 5' RACE. Sequencing took place on an Illumina HiSeq 2000. The public sequencing data were trimmed at Q25 with fastp and processed into clonotypes with MiXCR by TCRdb, which kept only in-frame beta chains. Each record represents a unique CDR3 protein, reported with the most common genes and DNA among its rows. A total of around 570,000 distinct CDR3 sequences appear in this sample, roughly 9.5% of them only once. The ten most abundant clones make up 2.5% to 3% of the sample. These same data were also listed under a study on yellow fever vaccine responses in identical twins.

The sequenced material came from PBMCs. The receptors were gathered from a woman aged 18 to 35 in good health.

The chain combines TRBV7-2 with TRBJ2-1; 11 nucleotides line up with TRBD2. V lost 0 bases, J lost 4 bases, and 8 bases stayed unmatched. CDR1 and CDR2 from the germline V gene are SGHTA and FQGNSA. This CDR3 has 18 amino acids. Here the CDR3 reads CASSLAHLAGGAYNEQFF. For the CDR3, the DNA is TGTGCCAGCAGCTTAGCCCACCTAGCGGGAGGTGCTTACAATGAGCAGTTCTTC.

The chain couples TRBV5-5 to TRBJ2-3; 13 positions agree with TRBD2. CDR3 length: 15 residues. Germline CDR1 SGHKS, CDR2 YYEKEE (reference sequence). Trimming took 3 bases from V and 5 from J; bases not matched to a gene: 3. The CDR3 sequence: CASSSTSGRQDTQYF. In DNA, the CDR3 is TGTGCCAGCAGCTCGACTAGCGGGAGGCAAGATACGCAGTATTTT.

The chain links TRBV5-6 to TRBJ2-3, with no clear D. Deletions cut 1 base from V and 9 bases from J, with 12 bases between. The CDR3 length is 13 residues. Germline-derived CDR1 and CDR2 are SGHDT and YYEEEE. The CDR3 loop reads CASSLRALQTQYF. The CDR3, as DNA: TGTGCCAGCAGCTTGCGAGCTCTTCAAACGCAGTATTTT.

This clonotype appeared many times. The genes are TRBV12-3 or TRBV12-4 and TRBJ2-1; D possibly corresponds to TRBD1 (5 bases). The CDR3 spans 16 residues. The germline V and J ends were trimmed by 4 bases and 4 bases, with 17 bases remaining between them. The CDR3 bases are TGTGCCAGCAGTTCCTCCGACAGACAGCTTTACAATGAGCAGTTCTTC. This translates into CASSSSDRQLYNEQFF.

The chain employs TRBV7-9 and TRBJ2-7; D call uncertain. This CDR3 has 12 residues. Germline lookup yields CDR1 SEHNR and CDR2 FQNEAQ (reference sequence). The ends were cut back, 4 bases at V and 6 bases at J, with 10 bases in the middle. This CDR3 is CASSYYPSEQYF. The DNA for the CDR3 is TGTGCCAGCAGCTATTACCCATCCGAGCAGTACTTC.

This clonotype was recorded a few times. This sequence joins TRBV2 and TRBJ1-5; 7 bases are shared with TRBD1. There are 14 residues in the CDR3. Trimming took 4 bases from V and 3 from J; bases not matched to a gene: 3. The germline CDR1 and CDR2 sequences are SNHLY and FYNNEI. CDR3 in DNA: TGTGCCAGCAGTGCGGGACAGCTCAATCAGCCCCAGCATTTT. Translating it yields CASSAGQLNQPQHF.

This clonotype was seen many times. The rearrangement links TRBV27 to TRBJ2-7; TRBD1 matches at 11 bases. Germline CDR1 and CDR2: MNHEY and SMNVEV (reference sequence). This CDR3 has 16 amino acids. Here the CDR3 DNA reads TGTGCAAAGGTCGGACACAAGGACAGGGGGCAAGACGAGCAGTACTTC. This gives the protein CAKVGHKDRGQDEQYF.

This clonotype was found many times. V is TRBV6-1 and J is TRBJ2-1, with D possibly TRBD1 on 5 matching bases. This CDR3 comprises 15 residues. Trimming left V 5 bases short and J 7 bases short, with 18 bases between. In germline, CDR1 is MNHNS, CDR2 SASEGT. This CDR3 is CASSRPGASWNEQFF. The CDR3 DNA follows: TGTGCCAGCAGTCGCCCTGGGGCTAGTTGGAATGAGCAGTTCTTC.

This clonotype was detected a few times. The V gene is TRBV18, the J gene TRBJ2-5, with D maybe TRBD2 (6 bases). Germline CDR1 and CDR2: KGHSH and LQKENI. The CDR3 has 17 amino acids. Between the trimmed V and J ends, which lost 3 bases and 4 bases, there was a span of 21 bases. CDR3 protein: CASSPGPGLPGGETQYF. DNA for the CDR3: TGTGCCAGCTCACCGGGACCAGGGTTGCCCGGGGGAGAGACCCAGTACTTC.

A few counts support this clonotype. This chain connects TRBV27 to TRBJ1-1, with D possibly being TRBD1 (6 bases). The CDR3 is made up of 13 amino acids. Per germline, CDR1 MNHEY and CDR2 SMNVEV (reference sequence). The V gene lost 3 bases and the J gene lost 10 bases, with 15 bases spanning the gap. The CDR3 loop reads CASSFPGGAVAFF. Written as DNA, the CDR3 is TGTGCCAGCAGTTTTCCCGGGGGGGCAGTAGCTTTCTTT.

This clonotype has only a few counts. The chain joins TRBV13 to TRBJ2-3; 9 bases align to TRBD1. The CDR3 is 16 amino acids. V was clipped by 4 bases and J by 4 bases; unmatched bases: 9. The germline gives CDR1 PRHDT, CDR2 FYEKMQ (reference sequence). The CDR3 spells CASSSPGTGSADTQYF. The CDR3 DNA reads TGTGCCAGCAGCTCTCCCGGGACAGGGAGCGCAGATACGCAGTATTTT.

This clonotype showed up many times. The chain joins TRBV20-1 to TRBJ2-1; D remains ambiguous. The CDR3 is 11 amino acids. Germline V gene data show CDR1 as DFQATT and CDR2 as SNEGSKA (reference sequence). V was shortened by 1 base and J by 12 bases, with 10 bases between the two germline ends. The DNA for the CDR3 is TGCAGTGCTAGAGCTTCTACCGGGCAGTTCTTC. Translated: CSARASTGQFF.

This rearrangement joins TRBV6-4 to TRBJ2-1; 13 bases are shared with TRBD2. Germline trimming cut 6 bases from V and 9 bases from J; bases unmatched to any gene: 5. The CDR3 has 14 amino acids. CDR1 and CDR2 from the germline V gene are MRHNA and SNTAGT. The CDR3 DNA reads as TGTGCCAGCAGCGGACTAGCGGGAGTGAGTGAGCAGTTCTTC. It codes for CASSGLAGVSEQFF.

This clonotype was observed a handful of times. The rearrangement joins TRBV11-1 to TRBJ2-7, with a possible D match to TRBD2 (6 bases). CDR1 SGHAT and CDR2 FQDESV come from the germline V gene (reference sequence). CDR3 length equals 14 residues. Trimming took off 5 bases at V and 2 bases at J, with 13 bases between the two ends. In nucleotides, the CDR3 is TGTGCCAGCAGCATGTACGGCGGGGCCTACGAGCAGTACTTC. This translates into CASSMYGGAYEQYF.

This clonotype was detected ten times or more. The V gene is TRBV12-3 or TRBV12-4, the J gene TRBJ2-4; D possibly uses TRBD1 or TRBD2 (6 bases each). Trimming removed 6 bases from V and 0 bases from J, with 18 bases in between. The CDR3 sequence is 17 residues long. Here the CDR3 reads CASRPGGQKLAKNIQYF. Written as DNA, the CDR3 is TGTGCCAGCAGGCCTGGGGGGCAGAAACTAGCCAAAAACATTCAGTACTTC.

There are a few counts of this clonotype. The chain carries TRBV18 and TRBJ2-5; 7 positions match TRBD1. Germline trimming cut 1 base from V and 5 bases from J; bases unmatched to any gene: 7. The CDR3 runs 15 residues. Germline CDR1 and CDR2: KGHSH and LQKENI. In DNA, the CDR3 is TGTGCCAGCTCACCACAAAGGGGGCTCACGGAGACCCAGTACTTC. Its protein product is CASSPQRGLTETQYF.

The V and J genes are TRBV12-3 or TRBV12-4 and TRBJ2-7; TRBD1 or TRBD2 may be the D gene (5 bases each). The CDR3 has 14 residues. The V end lost 2 bases, the J end lost 0 bases, and 8 bases lay between the germline ends. The CDR3 DNA reads TGTGCCAGCAGTTTAAGAGGGGACTCCTACGAGCAGTACTTC. Amino acid sequence: CASSLRGDSYEQYF.

This clonotype was counted many times. The genes are TRBV12-3 or TRBV12-4 and TRBJ2-7; D unclear. The CDR3 totals 11 residues. The V gene lost 5 bases and the J gene lost 6 bases, with 8 bases spanning the gap. The DNA for the CDR3 is TGTGCCAGCAGTCAAGCCCTCGAGCAGTACTTC. Protein sequence: CASSQALEQYF.

The sample holds a few counts of this clonotype. The V and J genes are TRBV27 and TRBJ2-5; 7 nucleotides match TRBD1. V shed 0 bases and J 1 base; nucleotides not matched to a gene: 2. Germline V gene data show CDR1 as MNHEY and CDR2 as SMNVEV (reference sequence). This CDR3 is built from 15 residues. CDR3 nucleotide sequence: TGTGCCAGCAGTTTATCTTGGGACAGCCAAGAGACCCAGTACTTC. This encodes CASSLSWDSQETQYF.

This clonotype was recorded a few times. This chain uses TRBV28 with TRBJ2-1; a possible D gene is TRBD2 (7 bases). The CDR3 covers 21 residues. V gave up 7 bases and J gave up 4 bases, with 35 bases separating them. Germline V gene sequence: CDR1 MDHEN, CDR2 SYDVKM. The CDR3 loop is CASTTPGAGVLINTEYNEQFF. CDR3 bases: TGTGCCAGCACCACACCAGGGGCGGGAGTCCTAATTAATACAGAATACAATGAGCAGTTCTTC.

This clonotype occurred many times. This chain links TRBV4-3 with TRBJ2-2; TRBD2 agrees at 10 bases. The CDR3 consists of 18 residues. Germline lookup yields CDR1 LGHNA and CDR2 YSLEER. The V gene end was trimmed by 1 base and the J gene end by 2 bases; junction bases not matched to a gene: 7. CDR3 protein: CASSQVRLAGVNTGELFF. The CDR3 bases are TGCGCCAGCAGCCAAGTTCGGCTAGCGGGGGTCAACACCGGGGAGCTGTTTTTT.

This clonotype has a handful of counts. The chain carries TRBV9 and TRBJ2-7; 7 bases fit TRBD1. Germline trimming cut 4 bases from V and 5 bases from J; bases unmatched to any gene: 9. The CDR3 sequence is 14 residues long. The germline CDR1 and CDR2 sequences are SGDLS and YYNGEE. For the CDR3, the DNA is TGTGCCAGCAGCTCGCAGGACAGGTCCGACGAGCAGTACTTC. This translates into CASSSQDRSDEQYF.

This clonotype was counted at least ten times. The chain is built from TRBV27 and TRBJ2-7; TRBD1 agrees at 7 bases. This CDR3 has 14 amino acids. CDR1 and CDR2 (germline): MNHEY, SMNVEV (reference sequence). V gave up 8 bases and J gave up 5 bases; unmatched junction bases: 12. The CDR3 here is CASSGNRGRDEQYF. In DNA form, the CDR3 reads TGTGCCAGCTCTGGAAACAGGGGAAGGGACGAGCAGTACTTC.

The chain carries TRBV25-1 and TRBJ2-7; a possible D gene is TRBD2 (5 bases). This CDR3 comprises 15 residues. V was clipped by 5 bases and J by 3 bases, with 17 bases between them. Germline lookup yields CDR1 MGHDK and CDR2 SYGVNS. The CDR3 is CASSPDGRGNYEQYF. The CDR3 bases are TGTGCCAGCAGTCCCGACGGACGGGGAAACTACGAGCAGTACTTC.

This chain's CDR3 is CASSLGSWPPKGDTF. For the CDR3, the DNA is TGCGCCAGCAGCTTGGGGAGTTGGCCCCCGAAAGGAGACACCTTC. J is TRBJ1-2 and V is TRBV5-1; D is undetermined. V was pared by 0 bases and J by 12 bases, with 21 bases between. CDR1 is SGHRS, CDR2 YFSETQ, per germline. The CDR3 runs 15 residues.

This clonotype was seen a handful of times. The chain uses TRBV14 and TRBJ1-1; D is undetermined. The germline CDR1 and CDR2 sequences are SGHDN and FVKESK. The V gene lost 1 base and the J gene lost 1 base, with 13 bases spanning the gap. CDR3 length: 16 amino acids. The CDR3 reads CASSQGVGQRNTEAFF. The CDR3 DNA sequence: TGTGCCAGCAGCCAAGGTGTAGGGCAGAGGAACACTGAAGCTTTCTTT.

This clonotype was counted many times. The J gene is TRBJ2-7, the V gene TRBV20-1; a weak D match, TRBD2 (6 bases). The V end was cut by 7 bases, the J end by 1 base, with 17 bases between. Germline-derived CDR1 and CDR2 are DFQATT and SNEGSKA (reference sequence). The CDR3 covers 14 residues. CDR3 in amino acids: CSGWAGGDSYEQYF. The CDR3 nucleotides are TGCAGTGGGTGGGCCGGCGGGGATTCCTACGAGCAGTACTTC.

Comment on this clonotype: Possible read error: a much larger clone is one base away. The rearrangement joins TRBV29-1 to TRBJ2-3, with TRBD1 matching 12 bases. This CDR3 contains 14 residues. CDR1 is SQVTM, CDR2 ANQGSEA, per germline. V gave up 7 bases and J gave up 5 bases; unmatched junction bases: 7. The chain's CDR3 is CSARDRGLGDTQYF. The CDR3, as DNA: TGCAGCGCCCGGGACAGGGGGCTGGGAGATACGCAGTATTTT.

There are a few counts of this clonotype. The gene calls are TRBV7-9 and TRBJ1-4; 7 bases line up with TRBD1. V trimming: 5 bases; J trimming: 3 bases; junction bases outside the gene matches: 6. CDR3 size: 15 residues. In germline, CDR1 is SEHNR, CDR2 FQNEAQ (reference sequence). CDR3 sequence (DNA): TGTGCCAGCAGCCTCTCCGGACAGGCTAATGAAAAACTGTTTTTT. This encodes CASSLSGQANEKLFF.

This clonotype was observed a handful of times. DNA of the CDR3: TGTGCCAGCAGCTTAGTTTCGTGGGCACAGGGTACAGCCAATGAGCAGTTCTTC. The encoded protein is CASSLVSWAQGTANEQFF. The gene calls are TRBV11-2 and TRBJ2-1; D may be TRBD1 (6 bases). Trimming left V 1 base short and J 6 bases short, with 22 bases between. The CDR3 has 18 amino acids. From germline, CDR1 is SGHAT and CDR2 FQNNGV.

V gene TRBV29-1 combines with J gene TRBJ2-5, with a tentative D call TRBD1 (7 bases). The CDR3 loop spans 14 amino acids. CDR1 is SQVTM, CDR2 ANQGSEA, per germline. V gave up 3 bases and J gave up 7 bases, with 18 bases separating them. CDR3 residues: CSVDPRGDSGTQYF. The DNA for the CDR3 is TGCAGCGTTGACCCCAGGGGGGATTCGGGGACCCAGTACTTC.

This clonotype was found many times. V gene TRBV28 combines with J gene TRBJ2-5, with D perhaps matching TRBD2 (5 bases). Germline V gene lookup returns CDR1 MDHEN and CDR2 SYDVKM. Trimming shortened V by 2 bases and J by 2 bases, and 12 bases separated the two germline ends. The CDR3 runs 15 residues. The CDR3 is CASSLPGGRQETQYF. CDR3 bases: TGTGCCAGCAGTTTACCCGGAGGACGGCAAGAGACCCAGTACTTC. The variable domain in full, completed from reference TRBV28 and TRBJ2-5, reads DVKVTQSSRYLVKRTGEKVFLECVQDMDHENMFWYRQDPGLGLRLIYFSYDVKMKEKGDIPEGYSVSREKKERFSLILESASTNQTSMYLCASSLPGGRQETQYFGPGTRLLVL.